This section outlines one T cell receptor beta chain sequence together with its context. There is no known antigen for this receptor. Qualities for individual bases were not recorded, and no much larger clone is one base off. The library was made by the immunoSEQ multiplex PCR assay. The source is immuneACCESS, and TCRdb retained only in-frame sequences with V and J called. Part of the clones is not carried over; for the studies checked, unresolved V genes explain less than half of this, and the remainder is unexplained. This sample holds about 59,000 clones; 90% to 95% were observed only once. The ten largest clonotypes hold approximately 4.2% of the sample. For CDR1 and CDR2, the germline V gene lists SGHVS and FNYEAQ. The CDR3 goes from the cysteine to the phenylalanine over 14 residues. Only the CDR3 DNA is retained, 42 bases long and in frame from the first base. V is cut by 1 base and J by 5 bases, and the space between the germline ends is 11 bases.

The data are from a study of technical replicates of blood from a handful of donors (dated by TCRdb to 2016 to 2017). The sample taken for sequencing was PBMCs. The chain is assembled from TRBV7-6 and TRBJ2-5, with TRBD1 perhaps the D gene, on 5 matching bases. The sequence came from a human donor in good health. Some clones in this sample may be carry-over from other donors' samples. The DNA sequence reads TGTGCCAGCAGCTTAGTAGGGGCTGACGAGACCCAGTACTTC. Its translation is CASSLVGADETQYF.